A selection of T cell receptor beta chains follows, all from one sample in a study of T cells in localized non-small cell lung cancer. Method: immunoSEQ multiplex PCR; TCRdb's copy keeps in-frame clones and lacks some. The sample consists of around 40,000 clones, 75% to 90% of them appearing once. This material consisted of peripheral blood, taken before any cancer treatment. These receptors originate from a man aged 35 to 69 with stage I lung adenocarcinoma. CDR3s include the opening cysteine and the closing phenylalanine or tryptophan. A clone size is listed for some rows: how often the clone was seen (once, few, many), or a class if it is expanded.

-	TRBV5-1	TRBJ2-7	CASSLSGIGMTYEQYF
-	TRBV19	TRBJ1-5	CASSLQGGKGQPQHF
-	TRBV2	TRBJ2-7	CASRVRLAAYEQYF
-	TRBV18	TRBJ1-5	CASSPPGGTVSNQPQHF
-	TRBV5-4	TRBJ2-7	CASSFWTAVREQYF
once	TRBV28	TRBJ2-7	CASSLGGGIDEQYF
-	TRBV28	TRBJ1-1	CASSLYTEAFF
-	TRBV4-1	TRBJ2-7	CASSQGGGYEQYF
-	TRBV29-1	TRBJ2-7	CSVRDRGYEQYF
-	TRBV7-2	TRBJ2-7	CASSLDSFTYEQYF
-	TRBV10-2	TRBJ2-1	CASSDPGTSVRPDEQFF
-	TRBV6-5	TRBJ2-3	CASSLRRVEDTQYF
-	TRBV7-9	TRBJ1-2	CASSDPGQGPYYGYTF
once	TRBV18	TRBJ1-1	CASSPNRDTEAFF
once	TRBV6-5	TRBJ2-6	CASSYSGGANVLTF
once	TRBV25-1	TRBJ1-1	CASSESPLDRWGTEAFF
-	TRBV19	TRBJ2-7	CASSILLAGGPLDEQCF
-	TRBV28	TRBJ2-4	CASSKREGHIQYF
-	TRBV6-6	TRBJ2-7	CASTTGGYEQYF
once	TRBV11-2	TRBJ2-6	CASSLNRAGANVLTF
-	TRBV7-3	TRBJ2-6	CASSLTSSGAFSGANVLTF
once	TRBV7-9	TRBJ2-7	CAIIRGDSYEQYF
once	TRBV18	TRBJ2-5	CASSLVGGVQETQYF
once	TRBV6-1	TRBJ1-5	CASSAARPDSNQPQHF